These T cell receptor beta chains were read from a single sample in a study of identical twins. TCRdb used MiXCR to reprocess the 5' RACE reads, holding one entry per CDR3 protein. The data contain 250,000 or so distinct CDR3 sequences, about 8% of them singletons. The same sample was also used in a study of yellow fever vaccine responses in identical twins.

Specimen: CD8+ T cells sorted from blood. The receptor set was obtained from a young woman in good health. Both conserved end residues are part of each CDR3. Each record gives: CDR3 DNA, CDR3 protein, V gene, J gene, clone size, D gene. The D gene is left open where the match is weak. Expanded clones get a size class; other rows say once, few or many, or leave the size out.

TGCGCCAGCAGCCAAGGCCGGGACCCCGTACTGATAAATGAGCAGTTCTTC	CASSQGRDPVLINEQFF	TRBV4-3	TRBJ2-1	-	-
TGTGCCAGCAGCGCCGGGACACCCGGCTATGAGCAGTTCTTC	CASSAGTPGYEQFF	TRBV9	TRBJ2-1	few	-
TGCAGCGTTGTCCCAGGTCCCCAAGAGACCCAGTACTTC	CSVVPGPQETQYF	TRBV29-1	TRBJ2-5	few	-
TGCGCCAGCAGCCCCCTACCGGGACAGGGGCCGAGTTTCCAAAACACCGGGGAGCTGTTTTTT	CASSPLPGQGPSFQNTGELFF	TRBV4-1	TRBJ2-2	many	TRBD1
TGTGCCAGCAGCTTATGGGGACAGGACTCCTACAATGAGCAGTTCTTC	CASSLWGQDSYNEQFF	TRBV7-6	TRBJ2-1	few	TRBD1
TGTGCCAGCAGCGCCACCGTTGGCAGGAGCACCGCAGATACTGAAGCTTTCTTT	CASSATVGRSTADTEAFF	TRBV11-1	TRBJ1-1	many	-
TGTGCCAGCAGCCACGAGCTGGGACAGGGGAACTACGAGCAGTACTTC	CASSHELGQGNYEQYF	TRBV11-2	TRBJ2-7	-	TRBD1
TGTGCCAGCAGCCAAGAAAGTCTCGGCAGGGTAGGGGCCACAGATACGCAGTATTTT	CASSQESLGRVGATDTQYF	TRBV3-1	TRBJ2-3	few	-
TGTGCCAGCAGCTTATGGCCGGCCCAGGAGTCTAGCACAGATACGCAGTATTTT	CASSLWPAQESSTDTQYF	TRBV11-2	TRBJ2-3	-	-
TGTGCCAGCAGCGAAGGTCAGTGGGTGACTGAGCAGTTCTTC	CASSEGQWVTEQFF	TRBV13	TRBJ2-1	few	-
TGCGCCAGCAGCCAAGATTCTAGCGGACACTACGAGCAGTACTTC	CASSQDSSGHYEQYF	TRBV4-3	TRBJ2-7	many	TRBD2
TGTGCCAGCAGCTTGAAAGGGGGCAGCGCCAAAAACATTCAGTACTTC	CASSLKGGSAKNIQYF	TRBV5-6	TRBJ2-4	many	TRBD1
TGTGCCAGCAGTCCGACAGGGGGGGATCAGCCCCAGCATTTT	CASSPTGGDQPQHF	TRBV28	TRBJ1-5	few	TRBD1
TGTGCCAGCAGCGGGGCATCGGGAGTCGGGATTTGGACAGATACGCAGTATTTT	CASSGASGVGIWTDTQYF	TRBV11-1	TRBJ2-3	-	-
TGTGCCAGCAGTGGCCCCCGGGACAGGAACCTCTACGAGCAGTACTTC	CASSGPRDRNLYEQYF	TRBV2	TRBJ2-7	-	TRBD1
TGTGCCACCAGTGATGGGACTAGCGTTACGTACAATGAGCAGTTCTTC	CATSDGTSVTYNEQFF	TRBV24-1	TRBJ2-1	few	TRBD2
TGTGCCAGCCCCCAGAGACACTCTGGGACAGGGGGTGGAGAGACCCAGTACTTC	CASPQRHSGTGGGETQYF	TRBV3-1	TRBJ2-5	-	TRBD1
TGTGCCAGCAGCTTGGCCTCAGGGGGAGCTTTCTTT	CASSLASGGAFF	TRBV5-5	TRBJ1-1	few	TRBD1
TGTGCCAGCAGTGCCGGGACAGGGGCATTTACTTTCTTT	CASSAGTGAFTFF	TRBV7-8	TRBJ1-1	-	TRBD1
TGCGCCAGCAGCTCAGAAAGGGGGTCGAACACCGGGGAGCTGTTTTTT	CASSSERGSNTGELFF	TRBV5-1	TRBJ2-2	-	-
TGTGCCAGCAGACTGGACAGGGGGGTCACCGGGGAGCTGTTTTTT	CASRLDRGVTGELFF	TRBV11-2	TRBJ2-2	few	TRBD1
TGTGCCACCAGCGTAATGGGGGGGTCCGGGGAGCTGTTTTTT	CATSVMGGSGELFF	TRBV15	TRBJ2-2	-	TRBD2
TGTGCCAGCAGTTCAACCAACATCTACGAGCAGTACTTC	CASSSTNIYEQYF	TRBV27	TRBJ2-7	-	-
TGCGCCAGCAGTCCCCCCGGGACTAGCGGGAACTATAGAAGCTCCTACGAGCAGTACTTC	CASSPPGTSGNYRSSYEQYF	TRBV4-3	TRBJ2-7	-	TRBD2
TGTGCCAGCAGCTTAGACCCCCCAGATACGCAGTATTTT	CASSLDPPDTQYF	TRBV11-2	TRBJ2-3	many	-
TGCGCCAGCAGTCCCACCCGGGATAGCTCCTACGAGCAGTACTTC	CASSPTRDSSYEQYF	TRBV4-3	TRBJ2-7	few	-
TGTGCCAGCCGAAGGTCGAAACTAGCAAACACCGGGGAGCTGTTTTTT	CASRRSKLANTGELFF	TRBV2	TRBJ2-2	-	-
TGTGCCAGCAGCCCGGGACTAGCGGGAGAAAATTACGAGCAGTACTTC	CASSPGLAGENYEQYF	TRBV7-2	TRBJ2-7	-	TRBD2
TGTGCCAGCAGTTCCTTACAGGGGAGGACGCAGTATTTT	CASSSLQGRTQYF	TRBV27	TRBJ2-3	few	-
TGTGCCAGCAGCCGTGGACTAGCGGGGCCCTCCTACAATGAGCAGTTCTTC	CASSRGLAGPSYNEQFF	TRBV14	TRBJ2-1	-	TRBD2
TGCAGTGCTAGCGCGATACGTGGGACTGTGAATCAGGCCCAGCATTTT	CSASAIRGTVNQAQHF	TRBV20-1	TRBJ1-5	few	-
TGTGCCAGCAGCACTTACCGGGACTACGAGCAGTACTTC	CASSTYRDYEQYF	TRBV11-1	TRBJ2-7	many	-
TGCGCCAGCAGCCAAGCCCCAGGGTCCTACAATGAGCAGTTCTTC	CASSQAPGSYNEQFF	TRBV4-1	TRBJ2-1	-	-
TGTGCCAGCAGTTACGGGACAGAGACCGGGGAGCTGTTTTTT	CASSYGTETGELFF	TRBV6-2/TRBV6-3	TRBJ2-2	many	TRBD1
TGTGCCAGCAGCGTTGGCGTTTCCTACGAGCAGTACTTC	CASSVGVSYEQYF	TRBV9	TRBJ2-7	few	-
TGTGCCAGCAGTTTAGTTTCTAGCAAAGGCTCCTACGAGCAGTACTTC	CASSLVSSKGSYEQYF	TRBV27	TRBJ2-7	-	-
TGCGCCAGCAGCTTGCGGTTGACTAGCGGGGGCTCCTACAATGAGCAGTTCTTC	CASSLRLTSGGSYNEQFF	TRBV5-1	TRBJ2-1	many	TRBD2
TGCAGCGTTGAAGATCTACCATCAGCCCACTCAACCTCCTACAATGAGCAGTTCTTC	CSVEDLPSAHSTSYNEQFF	TRBV29-1	TRBJ2-1	many	-
TGTGCCAGCAGTCTAGACACATACACCGGGGAGCTGTTTTTT	CASSLDTYTGELFF	TRBV27	TRBJ2-2	-	-
TGTGCCATCTCCCCACCCGACCACGAGCAGTACTTC	CAISPPDHEQYF	TRBV10-3	TRBJ2-7	few	-
TGTGCCAGCAGTTACGTCCTCTTCGACGAGCAGTACTTC	CASSYVLFDEQYF	TRBV6-2/TRBV6-3	TRBJ2-7	many	-
TGTGCCATCAGTGACAGGGCCAACAAAAACATTCAGTACTTC	CAISDRANKNIQYF	TRBV10-3	TRBJ2-4	few	-
TGTGCCAGTAGTCGGACTAGCGGGGTGAGCACAGATACGCAGTATTTT	CASSRTSGVSTDTQYF	TRBV19	TRBJ2-3	-	TRBD2
TGTGCCAGCAGTTTAGCTCTGGGACCCAGGGACTATGGCTACACCTTC	CASSLALGPRDYGYTF	TRBV12-3/TRBV12-4	TRBJ1-2	many	-
TGCAGCGTTGAAGGGGAGGACACTGAAGCTTTCTTT	CSVEGEDTEAFF	TRBV29-1	TRBJ1-1	many	-
TGTGCCAGCAGCTCGACTAGCGAAGCCTACGAGCAGTACTTC	CASSSTSEAYEQYF	TRBV6-1	TRBJ2-7	-	TRBD2
TGTGCCAGCAGCGCAATAGCGGGAGGAAGCACAGATACGCAGTATTTT	CASSAIAGGSTDTQYF	TRBV7-9	TRBJ2-3	few	TRBD2
TGTGCCAGCAGCTTACGTCCTCTAGCGGGAGTCTATGAGCAGTTCTTC	CASSLRPLAGVYEQFF	TRBV7-8	TRBJ2-1	-	TRBD2
TGTGCCAGCAGCTTAATGGGTGGGGGCATCCCCGAGACCCAGTACTTC	CASSLMGGGIPETQYF	TRBV7-3	TRBJ2-5	-	-
TGTGCCAGCAGTGAGTGGCTAGAATACACAGATACGCAGTATTTT	CASSEWLEYTDTQYF	TRBV2	TRBJ2-3	-	-
TGCGCCAGCAGCCAAGTTTCCCTCGGGAAGGGTGAGCAGTTCTTC	CASSQVSLGKGEQFF	TRBV4-1	TRBJ2-1	few	-
TGCGCCAGCAGCTTCGAGACAGGCTCCTACGAGCAGTACTTC	CASSFETGSYEQYF	TRBV5-1	TRBJ2-7	few	-